Many counts were recorded for the clone carrying this TCR beta chain. Its cognate antigen is unknown. The data stem from a study of T cell repertoires in cytomegalovirus infection. The overall study: Through public TCR beta signatures, both CMV infection and matching HLA type were indicated.

TCRdb reanalysed the reads using MiXCR and keeps one entry per CDR3 protein. The repertoire has approximately 170,000 distinct CDR3 sequences, around 14% of them found once; the top ten carry 20% to 30%. General observations from the study: Ex vivo, HLA-C-restricted CMV-specific TCR beta clonotypes prevailed over the rest of the response. Summed public TCR beta family frequency identified CMV carriers bearing the relevant HLA.

CDR1 SGHTA and CDR2 FQGNSA come from the germline V gene. There are 15 residues in the CDR3. V was cut by 5 bases and J by 1 base, with 14 bases left in between. Sequenced sample: PBMCs. The sequence was collected from a human donor in good health (CMV status not recorded). Some clones in this sample may be carry-over from other donors' samples. This chain links TRBV7-2 with TRBJ1-1, with D unresolved. CDR3 region: CASSPPAVPNTEAFF. DNA of the CDR3: TGTGCCAGCAGCCCCCCGGCGGTGCCGAACACTGAAGCTTTCTTT.